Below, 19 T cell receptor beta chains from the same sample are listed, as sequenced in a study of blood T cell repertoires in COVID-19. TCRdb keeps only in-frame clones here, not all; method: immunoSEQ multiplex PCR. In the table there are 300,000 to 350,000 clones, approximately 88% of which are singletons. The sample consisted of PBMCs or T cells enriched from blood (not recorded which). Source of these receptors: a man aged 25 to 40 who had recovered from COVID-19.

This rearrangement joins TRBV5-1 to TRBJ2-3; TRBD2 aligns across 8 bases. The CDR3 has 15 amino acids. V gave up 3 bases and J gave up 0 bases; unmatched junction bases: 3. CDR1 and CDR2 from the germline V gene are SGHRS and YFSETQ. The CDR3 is CASSSVAGSTDTQYF. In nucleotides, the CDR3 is TGCGCCAGCAGCTCCGTAGCGGGGAGCACAGATACGCAGTATTTT.

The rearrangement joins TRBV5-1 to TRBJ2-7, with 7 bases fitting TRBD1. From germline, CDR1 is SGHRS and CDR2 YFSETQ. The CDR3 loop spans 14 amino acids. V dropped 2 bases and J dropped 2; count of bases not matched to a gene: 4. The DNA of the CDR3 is TGCGCCAGCAGCTTAAGGGACAGAGCCTACGAGCAGTACTTC. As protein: CASSLRDRAYEQYF.

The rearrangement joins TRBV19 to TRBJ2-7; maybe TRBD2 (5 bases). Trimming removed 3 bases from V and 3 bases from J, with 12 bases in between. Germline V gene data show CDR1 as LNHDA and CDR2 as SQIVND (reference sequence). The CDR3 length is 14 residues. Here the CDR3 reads CASSIGGRDYEQYF. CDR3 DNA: TGTGCCAGTAGTATTGGAGGACGGGACTACGAGCAGTACTTC.

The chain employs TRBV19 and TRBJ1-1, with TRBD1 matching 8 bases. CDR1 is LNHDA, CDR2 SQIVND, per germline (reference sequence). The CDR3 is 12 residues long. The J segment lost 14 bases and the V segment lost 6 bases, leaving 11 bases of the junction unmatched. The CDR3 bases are TGTGCCAGTAGCCCAGGGGGCGCAGTTGGATTCTTT. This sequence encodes CASSPGGAVGFF.

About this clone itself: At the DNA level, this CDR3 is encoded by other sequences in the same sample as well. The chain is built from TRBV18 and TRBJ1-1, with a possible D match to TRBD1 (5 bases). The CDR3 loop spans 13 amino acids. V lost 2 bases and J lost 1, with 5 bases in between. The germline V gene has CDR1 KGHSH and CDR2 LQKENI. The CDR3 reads CASSPGQNTEAFF. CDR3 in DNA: TGTGCCAGCTCACCAGGACAGAACACTGAAGCTTTCTTT.

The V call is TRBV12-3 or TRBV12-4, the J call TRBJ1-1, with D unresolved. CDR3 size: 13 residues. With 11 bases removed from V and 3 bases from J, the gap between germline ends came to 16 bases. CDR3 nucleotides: TGTGCCGTTGGCGGAAGGGAGGACACTGAAGCTTTCTTT. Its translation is CAVGGREDTEAFF.

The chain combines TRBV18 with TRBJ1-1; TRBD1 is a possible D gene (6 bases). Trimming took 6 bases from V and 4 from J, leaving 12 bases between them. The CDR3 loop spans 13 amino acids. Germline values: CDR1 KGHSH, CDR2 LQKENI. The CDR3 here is CASSSRDITEAFF. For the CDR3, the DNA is TGTGCCAGCTCCTCCCGGGACATCACTGAAGCTTTCTTT.

The CDR3 bases are TGTGCCAGCAGGGACAGACCTTATGGCTACACCTTC. Its translation is CASRDRPYGYTF. This chain connects TRBV6-5 to TRBJ1-2; tentatively, D is TRBD1 (6 bases). With 6 bases removed from V and 5 bases from J, the gap between germline ends came to 10 bases. Looked up from germline, CDR1 is MNHEY and CDR2 is SVGAGI. The CDR3 has 12 residues.

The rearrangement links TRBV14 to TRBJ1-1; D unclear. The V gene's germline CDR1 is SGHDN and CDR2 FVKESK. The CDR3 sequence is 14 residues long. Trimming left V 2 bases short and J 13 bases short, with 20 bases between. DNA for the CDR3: TGTGCCAGCAGCCAACTATATCCCACACCGCGGGTTTTCTTT. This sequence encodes CASSQLYPTPRVFF.

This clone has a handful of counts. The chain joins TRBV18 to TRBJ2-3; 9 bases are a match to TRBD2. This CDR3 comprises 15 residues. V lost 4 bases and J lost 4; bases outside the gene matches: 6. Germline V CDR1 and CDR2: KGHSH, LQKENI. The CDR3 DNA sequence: TGTGCCAGCTCACGCGGAATAGCGGGGGCAGATACGCAGTATTTT. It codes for CASSRGIAGADTQYF.

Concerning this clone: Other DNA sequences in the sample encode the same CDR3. CDR3 DNA: TGTGCCAGTTCCGGGACAGGGAACGAAAAACTGTTTTTT. Translated: CASSGTGNEKLFF. The chain employs TRBV2 and TRBJ1-4; 9 nucleotides align to TRBD1. The CDR3 consists of 13 residues. V trimming: 9 bases; J trimming: 8 bases; junction bases outside the gene matches: 7. Germline loops: CDR1 SNHLY, CDR2 FYNNEI. Looking up the rest from reference TRBV2 and TRBJ1-4 gives the full variable domain: EPEVTQTPSHQVTQMGQEVILRCVPISNHLYFYWYRQILGQKVEFLVSFYNNEISEKSEIFDDQFSVERPDGSNFTLKIRSTKLEDSAMYFCASSGTGNEKLFFGSGTQLSVL.

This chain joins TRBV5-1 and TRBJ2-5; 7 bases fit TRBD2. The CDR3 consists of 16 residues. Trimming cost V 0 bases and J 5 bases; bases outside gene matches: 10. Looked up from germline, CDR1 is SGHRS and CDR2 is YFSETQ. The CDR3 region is CASSLAPTGGRETQYF. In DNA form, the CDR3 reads TGCGCCAGCAGCTTGGCTCCAACGGGGGGAAGGGAGACCCAGTACTTC.

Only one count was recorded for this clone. CDR3 in amino acids: CASSPLTSEEEFF. The CDR3 DNA reads as TGTGCCAGCAGCCCTCTGACTAGCGAGGAGGAGTTCTTC. This chain connects TRBV9 to TRBJ2-1, with 8 nucleotides matching TRBD2. The J segment lost 14 bases and the V segment lost 4 bases, leaving 11 bases of the junction unmatched. The length of the CDR3 is 13 residues. Germline-derived CDR1 and CDR2 are SGDLS and YYNGEE.

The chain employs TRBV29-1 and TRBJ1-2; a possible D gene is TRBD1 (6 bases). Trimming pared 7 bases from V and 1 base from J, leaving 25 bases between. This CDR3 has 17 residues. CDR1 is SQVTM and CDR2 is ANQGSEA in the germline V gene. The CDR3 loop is CSAPSTGREGNNYGYTF. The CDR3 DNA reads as TGCAGCGCCCCATCAACAGGGAGAGAGGGTAATAACTATGGCTACACCTTC.

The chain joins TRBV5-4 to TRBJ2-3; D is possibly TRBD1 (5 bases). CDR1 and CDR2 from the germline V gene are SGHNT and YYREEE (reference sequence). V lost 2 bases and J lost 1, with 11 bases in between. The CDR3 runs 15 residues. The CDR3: CASSLPSQGTDTQYF. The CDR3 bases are TGTGCCAGCAGCTTACCATCACAGGGCACAGATACGCAGTATTTT.

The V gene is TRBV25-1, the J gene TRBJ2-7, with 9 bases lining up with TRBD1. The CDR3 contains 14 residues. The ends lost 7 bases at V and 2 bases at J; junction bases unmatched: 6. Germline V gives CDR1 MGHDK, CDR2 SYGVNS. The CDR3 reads CASKAGTGPYEQYF. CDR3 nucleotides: TGTGCCAGCAAAGCCGGGACAGGGCCCTACGAGCAGTACTTC.

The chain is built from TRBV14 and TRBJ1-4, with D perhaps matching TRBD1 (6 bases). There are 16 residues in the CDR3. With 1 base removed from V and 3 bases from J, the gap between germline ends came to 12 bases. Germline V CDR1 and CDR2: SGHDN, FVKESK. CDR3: CASSQVDGTPNEKLFF. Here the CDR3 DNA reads TGTGCCAGCAGCCAAGTGGACGGGACACCTAATGAAAAACTGTTTTTT.

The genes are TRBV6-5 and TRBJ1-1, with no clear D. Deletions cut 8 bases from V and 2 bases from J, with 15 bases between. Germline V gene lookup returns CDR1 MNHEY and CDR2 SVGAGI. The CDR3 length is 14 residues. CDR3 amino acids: CASRSGGFNTEAFF. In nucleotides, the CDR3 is TGTGCCAGCCGTTCGGGAGGTTTTAACACTGAAGCTTTCTTT.

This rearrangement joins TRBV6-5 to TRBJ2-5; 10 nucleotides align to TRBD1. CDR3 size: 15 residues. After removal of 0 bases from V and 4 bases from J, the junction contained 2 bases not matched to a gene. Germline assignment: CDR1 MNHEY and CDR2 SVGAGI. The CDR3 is CASSYSGTGVETQYF. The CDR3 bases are TGTGCCAGCAGTTACTCGGGGACAGGGGTAGAGACCCAGTACTTC.